What follows are 20 T cell receptor beta chains derived from one specimen sequenced in a study of T cell repertoires in cytomegalovirus infection. TCRdb reprocessed the reads via MiXCR and lists one record per CDR3 protein. The repertoire consists of a few hundred thousand distinct CDR3 sequences, with around a tenth occurring once and the leading ten covering 3.5% to 4.5%. The specimen was PBMCs. These TCRs come from a human donor in good health (CMV status not recorded). Some clones in this sample may be carry-over from other donors' samples.

Ten or more counts support this clonotype. The V call is TRBV12-3 or TRBV12-4, the J call TRBJ2-1, with 7 bases aligning to TRBD2. The CDR3 spans 16 residues. The V segment lost 3 bases and the J segment 2 bases; nucleotides outside the gene matches: 7. This CDR3 is CASSFTGGSAYNEQFF. CDR3 nucleotide sequence: TGTGCCAGCAGTTTCACTGGCGGGAGCGCCTACAATGAGCAGTTCTTC.

The V call is TRBV29-1, the J call TRBJ1-1; TRBD1 is a possible D gene (6 bases). Germline V gives CDR1 SQVTM, CDR2 ANQGSEA. V was pared by 6 bases and J by 1 base, with 9 bases between. The CDR3 has 12 amino acids. The CDR3 coding sequence is TGCAGCGTCCACAGGGAGAACACTGAAGCTTTCTTT. It yields the protein CSVHRENTEAFF.

The chain uses TRBV5-1 and TRBJ2-2; D remains ambiguous. Trimming removed 4 bases at V and 6 bases at J, with 7 bases between. This CDR3 region has 12 residues. CDR1 is SGHRS and CDR2 is YFSETQ in the germline V gene. CDR3 coding DNA: TGCGCCAGCAGCGAGGCCCCCGGGGAGCTGTTTTTT. The encoded protein is CASSEAPGELFF.

This clonotype was detected many times. This rearrangement joins TRBV28 to TRBJ2-7; D possibly corresponds to TRBD2 (5 bases). Trimming cost V 4 bases and J 4 bases, with 20 bases left between them. Germline V gives CDR1 MDHEN, CDR2 SYDVKM. The CDR3 contains 16 residues. The CDR3 DNA reads TGTGCCAGCAGTTCATATTGGACGGTTTCGGGGTACGAGCAGTACTTC. Protein sequence: CASSSYWTVSGYEQYF.

This clonotype has a count of ten or more. The gene calls are TRBV7-2 and TRBJ1-1, with D hard to call. The length of the CDR3 is 14 residues. The V gene lost 5 bases and the J gene lost 0 bases, with 10 bases spanning the gap. In germline, CDR1 is SGHTA, CDR2 FQGNSA. CDR3 loop: CASSRPILNTEAFF. CDR3 nucleotide sequence: TGTGCCAGCAGCAGGCCGATCTTGAACACTGAAGCTTTCTTT.

The chain joins TRBV29-1 to TRBJ1-1, with unresolved D. The germline V gene encodes CDR1 SQVTM and CDR2 ANQGSEA. V dropped 4 bases and J dropped 6 bases, with 6 bases sitting between them. This CDR3 comprises 10 residues. In nucleotides, the CDR3 is TGCAGCGTTGGAGACGCTGAAGCTTTCTTT. Its translation: CSVGDAEAFF.

This clonotype has more than one count but fewer than ten. The V and J genes are TRBV6-6 and TRBJ2-7; 8 positions match TRBD1. Germline V lookup: CDR1 MNHNY, CDR2 SVGAGI (reference sequence). J was trimmed by 0 bases and V by 6 bases; bases with no gene match: 7. This CDR3 region has 15 residues. The CDR3 nucleotides are TGTGCCAGCAGGACGGGACAGGCCGCCTCCTACGAGCAGTACTTC. This translates into CASRTGQAASYEQYF.

This clonotype was found many times. This chain joins TRBV7-3 and TRBJ2-1; TRBD2 aligns across 9 bases. The CDR3 loop spans 17 amino acids. Germline V gene lookup returns CDR1 SGHTA and CDR2 FQGTGA. V was clipped by 1 base and J by 2 bases; unmatched bases: 6. The CDR3 coding sequence is TGTGCCAGCAGCTTAAATCCCAGCGGGGGGACCTACAATGAGCAGTTCTTC. Translated, it gives CASSLNPSGGTYNEQFF.

This clonotype was observed many times. The chain links TRBV28 to TRBJ2-7; D is ambiguous. V gave up 3 bases and J gave up 5 bases, with 11 bases separating them. The CDR3 contains 13 residues. Germline V CDR1 and CDR2: MDHEN, SYDVKM. CDR3: CASSFGLPNEQYF. In nucleotides, the CDR3 is TGTGCCAGCAGTTTCGGCCTCCCGAACGAGCAGTACTTC.

CDR3 region: CASSSRGSSNQPQHF. The CDR3 DNA reads as TGTGCCAGCAGTTCCCGAGGCAGTAGCAATCAGCCCCAGCATTTT. The V gene is TRBV6-8, the J gene TRBJ1-5, with unresolved D. Trimming cost V 4 bases and J 0 bases, with 10 bases left between them. The CDR3 length is 15 residues. Germline CDR1 is MNHGY and CDR2 is SAAAGT.

This clonotype appeared many times. The V and J genes are TRBV7-6 and TRBJ2-3; D possibly uses TRBD1 or TRBD2 (5 bases each). With 7 bases removed from V and 2 bases from J, the gap between germline ends came to 19 bases. The CDR3 is 16 residues long. Germline V gene lookup returns CDR1 SGHVS and CDR2 FNYEAQ. The CDR3 DNA follows: TGTGCCAGCACCGACGGGGCCGACCCGCCCACAGATACGCAGTATTTT. The encoded protein is CASTDGADPPTDTQYF.

The rearrangement links TRBV20-1 to TRBJ2-4; 8 bases align to TRBD1. The CDR3 sequence is 14 residues long. J lost 8 bases, V lost 0 bases, and 6 bases had no gene match. CDR1 and CDR2 from the germline V gene are DFQATT and SNEGSKA (reference sequence). This CDR3 is CSARDGQGGDIQYF. DNA for the CDR3: TGCAGTGCTAGAGATGGACAGGGCGGGGACATTCAGTACTTC.

V usage is TRBV19 and J usage is TRBJ1-5; D ambiguous. Trimming stripped 6 bases from V and 3 bases from J, with 15 bases between. CDR1 LNHDA and CDR2 SQIVND come from the germline V gene (reference sequence). This CDR3 region has 15 residues. As DNA, the CDR3 is TGTGCCAGTAGAAACACCCTAGGATCCAATCAGCCCCAGCATTTT. Translation: CASRNTLGSNQPQHF.

The chain employs TRBV11-1 and TRBJ2-5; D might be TRBD1 (5 bases). Per germline, CDR1 SGHAT and CDR2 FQDESV (reference sequence). This CDR3 has 17 residues. The ends were cut back, 0 bases at V and 1 base at J, with 15 bases in the middle. The CDR3 DNA follows: TGTGCCAGCAGCTTAGCATCAAGCAGGGCCACCCAAGAGACCCAGTACTTC. Its protein is CASSLASSRATQETQYF.

The gene calls are TRBV12-3 or TRBV12-4 and TRBJ2-6; perhaps TRBD2 as D (7 bases). The length of the CDR3 is 17 residues. Deletions cut 6 bases from V and 2 bases from J, with 17 bases between. CDR3 nucleotides: TGTGCCAGCAGCCCTCAGGTGGGGGGGCCTGGGGCCAACGTCCTGACTTTC. This gives the protein CASSPQVGGPGANVLTF.

This clonotype was picked up many times. The CDR3 DNA is TGTGCCAGCAGCCAGACCCGGGCGAATGAAAAACTGTTTTTT. The encoded protein is CASSQTRANEKLFF. V is TRBV28 and J is TRBJ1-4; D is unclear. This CDR3 spans 14 amino acids. CDR1 is MDHEN and CDR2 is SYDVKM in the germline V gene. Between the trimmed V and J ends, which lost 6 bases and 5 bases, there was a span of 13 bases.

This clonotype was seen many times. This sequence joins TRBV7-9 and TRBJ2-1; no reliable D call. The germline V gene has CDR1 SEHNR and CDR2 FQNEAQ (reference sequence). The CDR3 is made up of 12 amino acids. V dropped 6 bases and J dropped 8 bases, with 11 bases sitting between them. Written as DNA, the CDR3 is TGTGCCAGCAGTCGAAACGGAGATGAGCAGTTCTTC. This sequence encodes CASSRNGDEQFF.

This chain uses TRBV6-6 with TRBJ2-1, with 7 bases identical to TRBD2. V lost 0 bases to trimming and J lost 6 bases; unmatched junction nucleotides: 2. The CDR3 sequence is 14 residues long. The germline CDR1 and CDR2 sequences are MNHNY and SVGAGI (reference sequence). CDR3 sequence (DNA): TGTGCCAGCAGTTACTCCGGCGGGGGCAATGAGCAGTTCTTC. It encodes CASSYSGGGNEQFF.

The rearrangement links TRBV18 to TRBJ2-1; D may be TRBD2 (5 bases). The ends were cut back, 3 bases at V and 9 bases at J, with 15 bases in the middle. Germline CDR1 and CDR2: KGHSH and LQKENI. The CDR3 runs 14 residues. This CDR3 reads CASSPPDWHVEQFF. DNA of the CDR3: TGTGCCAGCTCACCCCCGGACTGGCACGTTGAGCAGTTCTTC.

The chain combines TRBV23-1 with TRBJ2-5; D uncertain. TRBV23-1 has ORF status, its function being uncertain. This CDR3 region has 15 residues. Trimming stripped 8 bases from V and 5 bases from J, with 21 bases between. CDR3 nucleotide sequence: TGCGCCAGCGTATCAACTGCCTTAAAGCACGAGACCCAGTACTTC. Translating gives CASVSTALKHETQYF.